These 22 T cell receptor beta chains share one sample of origin, sequenced in a study of T cells in tuberculosis. Described time point: new active TB diagnosis, blood taken before or within 7 days of starting treatment. Using immunoSEQ multiplex PCR, the repertoire was profiled, and TCRdb retains in-frame clones only, with some absent. The table has about 40,000 clones, approximately 94% seen once. The specimen was PBMCs, collected at tuberculosis diagnosis. All receptors come from an adult with tuberculosis.

J is TRBJ2-2 and V is TRBV6-4; TRBD1 might be the D (6 bases). The germline V and J ends were trimmed by 7 bases and 8 bases, with 14 bases remaining between them. The CDR3 is made up of 13 amino acids. Per germline, CDR1 MRHNA and CDR2 SNTAGT. The CDR3 nucleotides are TGTGCCAGCACCGACAGGAGTGGGGGGGAGCTGTTTTTT. This codes for CASTDRSGGELFF.

V usage is TRBV29-1 and J usage is TRBJ2-1; 12 bases are a match to TRBD2. CDR1 is SQVTM and CDR2 is ANQGSEA in the germline V gene. This CDR3 has 15 residues. V dropped 7 bases and J dropped 5; count of bases not matched to a gene: 9. This CDR3 reads CSASRLAGADNEQFF. Here the CDR3 DNA reads TGCAGCGCTTCGAGACTAGCGGGGGCGGACAATGAGCAGTTCTTC.

The genes are TRBV6-5 and TRBJ2-1; D may be TRBD2 (5 bases). This CDR3 has 11 residues. Germline CDR1 is MNHEY and CDR2 is SVGAGI. Trimming shortened V by 7 bases and J by 10 bases, and 11 bases separated the two germline ends. In nucleotides, the CDR3 is TGTGCCAGCACCATAGGGAGAGAGCAGTTCTTC. It yields the protein CASTIGREQFF.

Only a few counts were recorded for this clone. This chain joins TRBV6-5 and TRBJ2-2; D gene unclear. CDR3 length: 13 amino acids. V lost 6 bases, J lost 1 base, and 6 bases lay in between. CDR1 MNHEY and CDR2 SVGAGI come from the germline V gene. The DNA for the CDR3 is TGTGCCAGCAGCCGACAGAACACCGGGGAGCTGTTTTTT. This translates into CASSRQNTGELFF.

The V gene is TRBV7-2, the J gene TRBJ1-5; D is uncertain. Trimming removed 1 base from V and 2 bases from J, with 6 bases in between. The CDR3 is made up of 14 amino acids. Germline CDR1 and CDR2: SGHTA and FQGNSA. The CDR3 coding sequence is TGTGCCAGCAGCTTAGATCAGGGCAATCAGCCCCAGCATTTT. Encoded protein: CASSLDQGNQPQHF.

V gene TRBV15 combines with J gene TRBJ1-2, with D tentatively TRBD1 (5 bases). Germline loops: CDR1 LNHNV, CDR2 YYDKDF (reference sequence). Trimming left V 0 bases short and J 5 bases short, with 13 bases between. The CDR3 runs 15 residues. The CDR3 protein is CATSRDVTVGYGYTF. The CDR3 nucleotides are TGTGCCACCAGCAGAGATGTGACAGTTGGGTATGGCTACACCTTC.

This clone was counted between two and nine times. This chain joins TRBV5-8 and TRBJ2-7, with unresolved D. This CDR3 contains 15 residues. With 7 bases removed from V and 6 bases from J, the gap between germline ends came to 23 bases. Germline-derived CDR1 and CDR2 are SGHTS and YDEGEE. CDR3 sequence reads: CASERRSTAMGEQYF. CDR3 sequence (DNA): TGTGCCAGCGAGCGACGATCTACGGCCATGGGCGAGCAGTACTTC.

V and J are TRBV19 and TRBJ2-2; TRBD2 matches at 13 bases. The germline gives CDR1 LNHDA, CDR2 SQIVND (reference sequence). This CDR3 is 16 amino acids long. J was trimmed by 0 bases and V by 7 bases; bases with no gene match: 2. In nucleotides, the CDR3 is TGTGCCAGTACGGGACTAGCGGGGACGAACACCGGGGAGCTGTTTTTT. Protein: CASTGLAGTNTGELFF.

This clone was observed a few times. The rearrangement joins TRBV10-2 to TRBJ1-6; D possibly corresponds to TRBD1 (6 bases). With 5 bases removed from V and 8 bases from J, the gap between germline ends came to 13 bases. From germline, CDR1 is WSHSY and CDR2 SAAADI. This CDR3 has 14 residues. CDR3 DNA sequence: TGCGCCAGCAGTCCCTCTAACAGGGATTCACCCCTCCACTTT. The encoded protein is CASSPSNRDSPLHF.

This clone was seen more than once but under ten times. The chain employs TRBV5-3 and TRBJ1-6, with D possibly matching TRBD1 (5 bases). TRBV5-3 falls under the ORF class, with uncertain function. The CDR3 is 18 amino acids. Trimming cost V 0 bases and J 0 bases, with 13 bases left between them. CDR3 nucleotides: TGTGCCAGAAGCTTGGGCTCCAGGGTGAGCTCCTATAATTCACCCCTCCACTTT. Protein product: CARSLGSRVSSYNSPLHF.

The rearrangement links TRBV11-2 to TRBJ1-3, with 8 positions matching TRBD1. After removal of 5 bases from V and 4 bases from J, the junction contained 7 bases not matched to a gene. Germline CDR1 SGHAT, CDR2 FQNNGV. This CDR3 has 15 amino acids. The CDR3 DNA sequence: TGTGCCAGCAGCCCCTGGACAGGGACAGGAAACACCATATATTTT. Translated: CASSPWTGTGNTIYF.

This sequence joins TRBV5-1 and TRBJ1-2; D is undetermined. V was cut by 3 bases and J by 2 bases, with 8 bases left in between. The length of the CDR3 is 13 residues. Germline V gene sequence: CDR1 SGHRS, CDR2 YFSETQ. As DNA, the CDR3 is TGCGCCAGCAGCTCCTCCGGGAACTATGGCTACACCTTC. Translation gives CASSSSGNYGYTF.

The gene calls are TRBV4-1 and TRBJ2-1; TRBD2 agrees at 7 bases. The V gene end was trimmed by 4 bases and the J gene end by 2 bases; junction bases not matched to a gene: 8. The CDR3 has 16 amino acids. Germline CDR1 reads MGHRA; CDR2 reads YSYEKL. For the CDR3, the DNA is TGCGCCAGCAGCCTCGGGGAGGGAGGAGCCTACAATGAGCAGTTCTTC. As protein: CASSLGEGGAYNEQFF.

This chain links TRBV19 with TRBJ2-3; 12 bases align to TRBD2. The CDR3 covers 14 residues. With V trimmed by 9 bases and J by 3 bases, 4 bases remained unmatched. Germline-derived CDR1 and CDR2 are LNHDA and SQIVND (reference sequence). The CDR3 bases are TGTGCCAGCCAAACTAGCGGGGGGACAGATACGCAGTATTTT. This gives the protein CASQTSGGTDTQYF.

This rearrangement joins TRBV19 to TRBJ1-1; D may be TRBD1 (6 bases). The CDR3 is 17 residues long. V dropped 4 bases and J dropped 3 bases, with 21 bases sitting between them. Germline CDR1 reads LNHDA; CDR2 reads SQIVND (reference sequence). The CDR3 protein is CASSTRTESRGHTEAFF. Here the CDR3 DNA reads TGTGCCAGTAGTACCAGGACAGAATCGAGGGGACACACTGAAGCTTTCTTT. The full variable domain, completed using reference TRBV19 and TRBJ1-1, is DGGITQSPKYLFRKEGQNVTLSCEQNLNHDAMYWYRQDPGQGLRLIYYSQIVNDFQKGDIAEGYSVSREKKESFPLTVTSAQKNPTAFYLCASSTRTESRGHTEAFFGQGTRLTVV.

This chain joins TRBV5-1 and TRBJ2-3; 8 nucleotides match TRBD2. Trimming cost V 5 bases and J 2 bases; bases outside gene matches: 4. This CDR3 spans 14 amino acids. Germline loops: CDR1 SGHRS, CDR2 YFSETQ. The CDR3 spells CASSVAGFTDTQYF. The CDR3 DNA is TGCGCCAGCAGTGTAGCGGGGTTCACAGATACGCAGTATTTT.

The chain links TRBV6-1 to TRBJ1-3; 7 nucleotides line up with TRBD1. Trimming removed 0 bases from V and 7 bases from J; junction bases left unmatched: 12. This CDR3 has 17 residues. Germline V lookup: CDR1 MNHNS, CDR2 SASEGT. DNA of the CDR3: TGTGCCAGCAGTGAAGCACAGGGGCCGTTTATTTGGAACACCATATATTTT. It is translated as CASSEAQGPFIWNTIYF.

Only a few counts were recorded for this clone. V usage is TRBV30 and J usage is TRBJ1-2, with D possibly being TRBD1 (6 bases). CDR3 length: 12 residues. With 6 bases removed from V and 3 bases from J, the gap between germline ends came to 11 bases. Germline lookup yields CDR1 GTSNPN and CDR2 SVGIG (reference sequence). The CDR3 here is CACSQGHYGYTF. CDR3 bases: TGTGCCTGTTCGCAGGGGCACTATGGCTACACCTTC.

This chain uses TRBV19 with TRBJ1-1, with unresolved D. CDR3 length: 14 residues. V lost 8 bases, J lost 0 bases, and 13 bases lay in between. Germline CDR1 and CDR2: LNHDA and SQIVND (reference sequence). CDR3 nucleotides: TGTGCCAGTGGACTCGGCACAGTGAACACTGAAGCTTTCTTT. Protein: CASGLGTVNTEAFF.

The V and J genes are TRBV7-8 and TRBJ1-5; 9 nucleotides line up with TRBD1. CDR3 length: 14 amino acids. V dropped 5 bases and J dropped 5; count of bases not matched to a gene: 4. Germline V gene lookup returns CDR1 SGHVS and CDR2 FQNEAQ. CDR3 sequence: CASSPRQGDQPQHF. The CDR3 nucleotides are TGTGCCAGCAGCCCCAGACAGGGGGATCAGCCCCAGCATTTT.

This chain links TRBV5-1 with TRBJ2-1; D is undetermined. Germline V gene data show CDR1 as SGHRS and CDR2 as YFSETQ. V lost 4 bases to trimming and J lost 4 bases, with 9 bases between them. CDR3 length equals 13 residues. The CDR3 is CASSVRSYNEQFF. As DNA, the CDR3 is TGCGCCAGCAGCGTTCGGAGTTACAATGAGCAGTTCTTC.

DNA of the CDR3: TGCGCCAGCAGCCTATCAGGGTCTGGGGCCAACGTCCTGACTTTC. Translation gives CASSLSGSGANVLTF. The chain couples TRBV4-3 to TRBJ2-6, with D perhaps matching TRBD1 (5 bases). CDR1 and CDR2 from the germline V gene are LGHNA and YSLEER. The V gene lost 4 bases and the J gene lost 1 base, with 8 bases spanning the gap. The CDR3 runs 15 residues.